This T cell receptor (beta chain) is drawn from a study of somatic mutations in cytotoxic T cells in rheumatoid arthritis (dated by TCRdb to 2015 to 2018). For context, the study as a whole: Patient peripheral blood (just over 29 ml EDTA) was drawn right after diagnosis and before any treatment started. Patients and controls did not essentially differ in median age, which was nearly identical between the groups. For 65 to 80 rheumatoid arthritis patients and fewer than 25 healthy controls, TCRB deep sequencing was carried out. The study asked whether expanded CD8+ T-cell clones in newly diagnosed, untreated rheumatoid arthritis carry somatic mutations, and used TCRB deep sequencing to characterize clonality. A FACSAria II or Sony SH800 was used to flow-sort some V beta antibody-stained T-cell populations at nearly 100% purity, and TCRB sequencing was also done on sorted V beta1+ cells. Broad study findings and their caveats: In patients, CD8+ clonality rose with age (Spearman r of about 0.51), which was not the case in healthy controls. No adjustment for multiple comparisons was made for the slight TRBV07 underrepresentation in patients. CD8+ T-cell clonality in rheumatoid arthritis patients was not significantly different from that in age-matched healthy controls. In about an eighth of the roughly 65 patients, more than 20% of CD8+ cells belonged to the largest CD8+ clone, while several identical CD8+ TCRB sequences were shared between blood and synovial fluid. The antigen targets of the expanded CD8+ clones were unknown, and absence from virus-specific databases did not rule out viral specificity.

CD4+ and CD8+ cells were isolated by positive magnetic bead selection on an AutoMACS, and purity was checked by flow cytometry. Clonal expansions were first screened by flow cytometry with a TCR V beta antibody panel, then characterized by TCRB deep sequencing of sorted CD8+ fractions. Peripheral blood mononuclear cells were obtained using density gradient separation with Ficoll-Paque PLUS. DNA from CD4-enriched, CD8-enriched or PBMC samples was extracted using Nucleospin Tissue or Tissue XS kits and then quantified on a Qubit 2.0 fluorometer. From the cysteine through the phenylalanine, the CDR3 covers 15 amino acids. The kept DNA is CDR3 alone, 45 bases in frame from the first base. The germline V gene (reference sequence) gives CDR1 as MNHEY and CDR2 as SMNVEV. Trimming removed 3 bases from V and 1 base from J, leaving 11 bases between the germline ends. Comments on this clone: The target of this receptor is not known. Base qualities were left out, and no much larger clone turns up one base away.

The immunoSEQ assay was applied to genomic DNA for TCRB CDR3 sequencing. In the paper's pipeline: Only a few patient CD8+ clones larger than 1% matched published virus-specific TCRB sequences when compared against them. Analyses were restricted to productive TCRB rearrangements. Clonality was calculated as a Shannon entropy-based productive clonality index, and a clone was defined by a unique TCRB CDR3 sequence. Repertoire overlap between two samples was calculated from the template counts of each clone relative to total templates per sample. V-gene usage from TCRB sequencing and V-gene usage measured by flow cytometry were correlated (Spearman r of approximately 0.62). TCRdb obtained this table from immuneACCESS and retained in-frame rearrangements with V and J assigned. These tables miss some clones; where compared with another copy, unresolved V genes account for less than half of the shortfall, and the remainder is unexplained. From that table come the V and J calls and clone size; the DNA was used to work out D and trimming. Recorded for this sample are about 14,000 clones; around four fifths of them occurred a single time. The ten most abundant clones make up about 15% of the sample.

The chain couples TRBV27 to TRBJ2-3; matching of 6 bases hints at TRBD1 as the D gene. The source material was CD8+ T cells sorted from blood. This clonotype was obtained from an adult with rheumatoid arthritis. The base sequence is TGTGCCAGCAGTTTGCGACAGGCGGGCACAGATACGCAGTATTTT. Translated, it gives CASSLRQAGTDTQYF.